These 6 T cell receptor beta chains were all obtained from the same sample, sequenced in a study of CD8 T cells in ankylosing spondylitis. TCRdb analysed the 5' RACE reads with MiXCR anew, one entry per CDR3 protein. The top ten clones hold about 2.8% of a sample with fewer than 250,000 distinct CDR3 sequences, under 12% of them seen once. Sequencing was done on a sample of blood, either unsorted or a sorted T cell fraction (not recorded which). Receptor source: a male donor with ankylosing spondylitis or in good health (not recorded which).

This clonotype was seen repeatedly, ten times or more. This chain joins TRBV2 and TRBJ1-1, with D uncertain. Germline CDR1 SNHLY, CDR2 FYNNEI. V lost 0 bases and J lost 8, with 13 bases in between. The CDR3 is made up of 14 amino acids. CDR3 amino acids: CASSEALRVVEAFF. For the CDR3, the DNA is TGTGCCAGCAGTGAAGCGCTTCGGGTTGTCGAAGCTTTCTTT.

This clonotype was seen ten or more times. The genes are TRBV19 and TRBJ1-2, with no clear D. Trimming took 3 bases from V and 4 from J, leaving 18 bases between them. This CDR3 contains 16 residues. Germline-derived CDR1 and CDR2 are LNHDA and SQIVND (reference sequence). CDR3 DNA: TGTGCCAGTAGTATTATCCCGTGGACGGGTTCCTATGGCTACACCTTC. It yields the protein CASSIIPWTGSYGYTF.

There are many counts of this clonotype. The chain uses TRBV7-2 and TRBJ2-3, with D possibly TRBD2 on 6 matching bases. Trimming removed 2 bases from V and 4 bases from J, with 10 bases in between. The CDR3 extends over 14 amino acids. The germline V gene has CDR1 SGHTA and CDR2 FQGNSA. The DNA for the CDR3 is TGTGCCAGCAGCTTATTGCTAGCGTCAGATACGCAGTATTTT. This sequence encodes CASSLLLASDTQYF.

This clonotype was picked up many times. The rearrangement joins TRBV5-1 to TRBJ2-7; D gene uncertain. This CDR3 is 15 amino acids long. Germline V gene data show CDR1 as SGHRS and CDR2 as YFSETQ. V lost 0 bases and J 3 bases, leaving 13 bases between the germline ends. The CDR3 DNA reads as TGCGCCAGCAGCTTGGACGCGTCACCAAACTACGAGCAGTACTTC. Protein: CASSLDASPNYEQYF.

There are many counts of this clonotype. The CDR3 coding sequence is TGTGCCAGCAGTGGGGGGTACACTGAAGCTTTCTTT. Its translation: CASSGGYTEAFF. The rearrangement uses TRBV28 and TRBJ1-1, with D perhaps TRBD1 (5 bases). V was pared by 5 bases and J by 3 bases, with 7 bases between. The germline gives CDR1 MDHEN, CDR2 SYDVKM. The CDR3 totals 12 residues.

Many counts were recorded for this clonotype. This sequence joins TRBV7-8 and TRBJ2-2, with D perhaps being TRBD1 or TRBD2 (5 bases each). The length of the CDR3 is 18 residues. CDR1 SGHVS and CDR2 FQNEAQ come from the germline V gene. V was shortened by 1 base and J by 4 bases, with 19 bases between the two germline ends. CDR3 DNA sequence: TGTGCCAGCAGCTTAGGGCTCGCTGGGACGCGTTTCACCGGGGAGCTGTTTTTT. Protein: CASSLGLAGTRFTGELFF.